The 23 T cell receptor beta chains listed next were all sequenced from one sample in a study of shared clonotypes between healthy human individuals. This table comes from immunoSEQ multiplex PCR, and its TCRdb copy is limited to in-frame clones, with some not included. The sample records roughly 510,000 clones, about 80% being singletons. The sequencing sample was made of PBMCs. These receptors came from a woman in her thirties or forties in good health. Some clones in this sample may be carry-over from other donors' samples.

This chain links TRBV30 with TRBJ1-3; D gene unclear. This CDR3 has 12 amino acids. Germline V lookup: CDR1 GTSNPN, CDR2 SVGIG (reference sequence). Trimming stripped 0 bases from V and 3 bases from J, with 3 bases between. This CDR3 reads CAWSVGGNTIYF. The CDR3 coding sequence is TGTGCCTGGAGTGTAGGTGGAAACACCATATATTTT.

The rearrangement joins TRBV7-6 to TRBJ1-3; weak D call: TRBD1 (6 bases). The V gene's germline CDR1 is SGHVS and CDR2 FNYEAQ. V gave up 3 bases and J gave up 0 bases, with 9 bases separating them. CDR3 length equals 15 residues. The CDR3 DNA follows: TGTGCCAGCAGCTTCCAGGGGATCTCTGGAAACACCATATATTTT. Translation: CASSFQGISGNTIYF.

The chain combines TRBV7-2 with TRBJ1-2; D call uncertain. Trimming removed 6 bases from V and 4 bases from J, with 18 bases in between. This CDR3 is 15 amino acids long. Germline V gene lookup returns CDR1 SGHTA and CDR2 FQGNSA. CDR3 loop: CASSPNRVTRYGYTF. The DNA of the CDR3 is TGTGCCAGCAGTCCCAATCGAGTGACACGCTATGGCTACACCTTC. The full variable domain, completed using reference TRBV7-2 and TRBJ1-2, is GAGVSQSPSNKVTEKGKDVELRCDPISGHTALYWYRQSLGQGLEFLIYFQGNSAPDKSGLPSDRFSAERTGGSVSTLTIQRTQQEDSAVYLCASSPNRVTRYGYTFGSGTRLTVV.

The rearrangement links TRBV5-6 to TRBJ2-1, with D hard to call. Trimming pared 2 bases from V and 3 bases from J, leaving 12 bases between. The germline V gene has CDR1 SGHDT and CDR2 YYEEEE. This CDR3 has 15 residues. DNA for the CDR3: TGTGCCAGCAGCTTTGCTAGAACGGGCTACAATGAGCAGTTCTTC. Its protein product is CASSFARTGYNEQFF.

There are a few counts of this clone. V usage is TRBV4-3 and J usage is TRBJ2-6; a weak D match, TRBD1 (6 bases). Germline values: CDR1 LGHNA, CDR2 YSLEER. V shed 0 bases and J shed 2 bases, with 8 bases lying between them. The CDR3 extends over 16 amino acids. CDR3 DNA: TGCGCCAGCAGCCAAGAAAGGGGGACTGGGGCCAACGTCCTGACTTTC. The encoded protein is CASSQERGTGANVLTF.

The J gene is TRBJ2-1, the V gene TRBV28; 7 positions agree with TRBD1. The CDR3 covers 17 residues. The trim removed 5 bases at V and 0 bases at J, leaving 10 bases unmatched. CDR1 MDHEN and CDR2 SYDVKM come from the germline V gene. The CDR3, as DNA: TGTGCCAGCAGTCCAACACAGGGGCGAAGCTCCTACAATGAGCAGTTCTTC. It specifies CASSPTQGRSSYNEQFF.

This chain links TRBV30 with TRBJ2-1; D tentatively reads TRBD1 or TRBD2 (5 bases each). V was cut by 0 bases and J by 6 bases, with 12 bases left in between. The CDR3 has 14 amino acids. CDR1 is GTSNPN and CDR2 is SVGIG in the germline V gene (reference sequence). CDR3 nucleotide sequence: TGTGCCTGGAGTGTTGGGGGATGGGGCAATGAGCAGTTCTTC. Encoded protein: CAWSVGGWGNEQFF.

The gene calls are TRBV7-9 and TRBJ1-3, with a possible D match to TRBD1 (6 bases). CDR1 and CDR2 from the germline V gene are SEHNR and FQNEAQ (reference sequence). V lost 5 bases and J lost 2, with 16 bases in between. CDR3 length equals 16 residues. CDR3 nucleotide sequence: TGTGCCAGCAGCATAGGACAGAATTTGGCTGGAAACACCATATATTTT. Its translation is CASSIGQNLAGNTIYF.

In this sample, this clone turned up many times. The chain employs TRBV4-2 and TRBJ1-1; D is perhaps TRBD1 (5 bases). The CDR3 runs 14 residues. V was clipped by 4 bases and J by 5 bases, with 14 bases between them. Germline CDR1 is LGHNA and CDR2 is YNFKEQ. The CDR3 sequence is CASSPRGAWTEAFF. The DNA for the CDR3 is TGTGCCAGCAGCCCTCGAGGGGCTTGGACTGAAGCTTTCTTT.

The table lists this clone with a few counts. The rearrangement joins TRBV27 to TRBJ2-7; D uncertain. The CDR3 loop spans 11 amino acids. V lost 6 bases and J lost 2, with 5 bases in between. Germline-derived CDR1 and CDR2 are MNHEY and SMNVEV (reference sequence). Here the CDR3 reads CASSGTYEQYF. In nucleotides, the CDR3 is TGTGCCAGCAGCGGAACCTACGAGCAGTACTTC.

The chain recombines TRBV7-2 with TRBJ2-1; 9 positions agree with TRBD1. The germline V gene has CDR1 SGHTA and CDR2 FQGNSA. The V and J ends lost 1 base and 7 bases, in that order; junction bases with no gene match: 11. The CDR3 has 17 residues. The CDR3 loop reads CASSLVSGVQGANEQFF. The CDR3 DNA follows: TGTGCCAGCAGCTTAGTCTCAGGGGTACAGGGGGCAAATGAGCAGTTCTTC.

The CDR3, as DNA: TGTGCCAGCAGCAAGAGACTGGGGCAAGAGACCCAGTACTTC. Its translation is CASSKRLGQETQYF. The chain recombines TRBV5-6 with TRBJ2-5; D gene unclear. CDR1 is SGHDT, CDR2 YYEEEE, per germline. CDR3 length equals 14 residues. The ends were cut back, 4 bases at V and 2 bases at J, with 12 bases in the middle.

The chain recombines TRBV11-2 with TRBJ2-5; D might be TRBD1 or TRBD2, each matching 6 bases. The V and J ends lost 4 bases and 5 bases respectively, with 20 bases between them. The length of the CDR3 is 16 residues. CDR1 is SGHAT and CDR2 is FQNNGV in the germline V gene. The CDR3 bases are TGTGCCAGCAGCTCCTCTGGATGGGGGGCCGGTGAGACCCAGTACTTC. Amino acid sequence: CASSSSGWGAGETQYF.

The chain carries TRBV4-3 and TRBJ1-2; 7 bases align to TRBD1. Germline V lookup: CDR1 LGHNA, CDR2 YSLEER. Trimming took 1 base from V and 8 from J; bases not matched to a gene: 13. The CDR3 has 16 residues. The CDR3, as DNA: TGCGCCAGCAGCCAAGGGACAGGACCCTCCGTCAGGGGCTACACCTTC. Translated: CASSQGTGPSVRGYTF.

The chain has TRBV30 and TRBJ1-4; 8 bases align to TRBD1. In germline, CDR1 is GTSNPN, CDR2 SVGIG (reference sequence). This CDR3 contains 14 residues. The J segment lost 8 bases and the V segment lost 4 bases, leaving 9 bases of the junction unmatched. For the CDR3, the DNA is TGTGCCTGGAATGCCGGGACAGGAGAGGAAAAACTGTTTTTT. Protein: CAWNAGTGEEKLFF. The variable domain in full, with the rest retrieved from reference TRBV30 and TRBJ1-4, is SQTIHQWPATLVQPVGSPLSLECTVEGTSNPNLYWYRQAAGRGLQLLFYSVGIGQISSEVPQNLSASRPQDRQFILSSKKLLLSDSGFYLCAWNAGTGEEKLFFGSGTQLSVL.

The V call is TRBV11-2, the J call TRBJ2-2; 10 bases align to TRBD1. The CDR3 consists of 16 residues. Germline loops: CDR1 SGHAT, CDR2 FQNNGV. V shed 5 bases and J 3 bases; nucleotides not matched to a gene: 6. DNA of the CDR3: TGTGCCAGCAGCCAGCAGACAGGGGGCTACACCGGGGAGCTGTTTTTT. It is translated as CASSQQTGGYTGELFF.

The CDR3 DNA reads TGTGCCAGCAGCTTGGCCGGAGACAGCGGAGAGACCCAGTACTTC. It yields the protein CASSLAGDSGETQYF. The chain is built from TRBV5-5 and TRBJ2-5, with D perhaps being TRBD1 or TRBD2 (5 bases each). V lost 0 bases, J lost 4 bases, and 13 bases lay in between. CDR3 length: 15 amino acids. Germline values: CDR1 SGHKS, CDR2 YYEKEE (reference sequence).

V and J are TRBV19 and TRBJ2-7; D unclear. With 2 bases removed from V and 2 bases from J, the gap between germline ends came to 10 bases. The CDR3 is 14 amino acids. Per the germline V gene, CDR1 is LNHDA and CDR2 is SQIVND (reference sequence). The CDR3 loop is CASSISPGAYEQYF. CDR3 DNA sequence: TGTGCCAGTAGTATAAGCCCTGGAGCCTACGAGCAGTACTTC.

This clone turned up a few times. This rearrangement joins TRBV5-1 to TRBJ2-4, with 8 positions matching TRBD1. Losses at the gene ends were 0 bases for V and 8 bases for J; bases not matched to a gene: 13. This CDR3 is built from 17 residues. Germline loops: CDR1 SGHRS, CDR2 YFSETQ. CDR3 DNA: TGCGCCAGCAGCTTGGGAGGACAGGGCACTGGTTCTGACATTCAGTACTTC. It yields the protein CASSLGGQGTGSDIQYF.

This clone was counted many times. The CDR3 bases are TGTGCCAGCAGTTCATTGCGGGGGCCCAGGGCCTACGAGCAGTACTTC. Its translation is CASSSLRGPRAYEQYF. The chain links TRBV28 to TRBJ2-7; D perhaps matches TRBD2 (7 bases). V was shortened by 4 bases and J by 2 bases, with 18 bases between the two germline ends. This CDR3 has 16 amino acids. CDR1 and CDR2 (germline): MDHEN, SYDVKM.

V usage is TRBV2 and J usage is TRBJ2-5; possibly TRBD1 for D (6 bases). This CDR3 spans 13 amino acids. V was shortened by 4 bases and J by 3 bases, with 9 bases between the two germline ends. Germline lookup yields CDR1 SNHLY and CDR2 FYNNEI. CDR3 loop: CASSGAGEETQYF. DNA for the CDR3: TGTGCCAGCAGTGGGGCAGGGGAAGAGACCCAGTACTTC.

The V gene is TRBV5-1, the J gene TRBJ1-1; D not certain. Per the germline V gene, CDR1 is SGHRS and CDR2 is YFSETQ. The CDR3 contains 14 residues. Trimming took 0 bases from V and 6 from J, leaving 12 bases between them. The CDR3 reads CASSLDRTPPEAFF. The CDR3 DNA reads as TGCGCCAGCAGCTTGGACCGAACGCCCCCTGAAGCTTTCTTT.

The chain couples TRBV15 to TRBJ2-1; D call uncertain. Germline lookup yields CDR1 LNHNV and CDR2 YYDKDF (reference sequence). Trimming pared 0 bases from V and 9 bases from J, leaving 12 bases between. The CDR3 spans 14 residues. CDR3 loop: CATSRDRAAREQFF. CDR3 nucleotide sequence: TGTGCCACCAGCAGAGATCGGGCAGCCCGTGAGCAGTTCTTC. Using reference TRBV15 and TRBJ2-1 for the parts outside the CDR3, the full variable domain is DAMVIQNPRYQVTQFGKPVTLSCSQTLNHNVMYWYQQKSSQAPKLLFHYYDKDFNNEADTPDNFQSRRPNTSFCFLDIRSPGLGDTAMYLCATSRDRAAREQFFGPGTRLTVL.